The rows below give T cell receptor beta chains drawn from one sample of a study of shared clonotypes between healthy human individuals. Repertoires were generated with immunoSEQ multiplex PCR, while TCRdb's copy carries only in-frame clones and drops some. The sample holds about 340,000 clones, around 67% seen once. Sequencing used memory CD4+ T cells sorted from blood. The receptors shown here come from a man aged 30-40 years in good health. Both conserved end residues are part of each CDR3. Fields, in order: D gene, clone size, J gene, V gene, CDR3 protein, CDR3 DNA. The D gene is left open where the match is weak. The listing skips clone size in some rows; elsewhere it reads once, few, many or a size class.

d_call: NA; clone_size: NA; j_call: TRBJ2-4; v_call: TRBV2; cdr3_aa: CASGKEVGWGIQYF; cdr3_nt: TGTGCCAGCGGAAAGGAAGTGGGTTGGGGCATTCAGTACTTC
d_call: NA; clone_size: once; j_call: TRBJ1-2; v_call: TRBV15; cdr3_aa: CATSGHKGGYTF; cdr3_nt: TGTGCCACCAGCGGCCATAAGGGTGGCTACACCTTC
d_call: TRBD2; clone_size: NA; j_call: TRBJ2-7; v_call: TRBV5-1; cdr3_aa: CASNREGRSYEQYF; cdr3_nt: TGCGCCAGCAACCGGGAGGGCCGCTCCTACGAGCAGTACTTC
d_call: NA; clone_size: NA; j_call: TRBJ1-3; v_call: TRBV7-9; cdr3_aa: CASSSPGGLGNTIYF; cdr3_nt: TGTGCCAGCAGCTCCCCCGGGGGACTTGGAAACACCATATATTTT
d_call: NA; clone_size: NA; j_call: TRBJ2-3; v_call: TRBV5-4; cdr3_aa: CASSFVGQPGRAQYF; cdr3_nt: TGTGCCAGCAGTTTCGTCGGACAGCCGGGGAGGGCGCAGTATTTT
d_call: NA; clone_size: NA; j_call: TRBJ2-1; v_call: TRBV7-9; cdr3_aa: CASSPRGTPYNEQFF; cdr3_nt: TGTGCCAGCTCCCCGAGGGGGACTCCTTACAATGAGCAGTTCTTC
d_call: NA; clone_size: NA; j_call: TRBJ1-5; v_call: TRBV19; cdr3_aa: CASSPRSQPQHF; cdr3_nt: TGTGCCAGTAGTCCGAGAAGTCAGCCCCAGCATTTT
d_call: NA; clone_size: NA; j_call: TRBJ2-1; v_call: TRBV9; cdr3_aa: CASSVEAETSSYNEQFF; cdr3_nt: TGTGCCAGCAGCGTAGAGGCCGAAACAAGCTCCTACAATGAGCAGTTCTTC
d_call: TRBD1; clone_size: once; j_call: TRBJ2-5; v_call: TRBV7-2; cdr3_aa: CASSLAPNRGEGLVSETQYF; cdr3_nt: TGTGCCAGCAGCTTAGCACCGAACAGGGGGGAAGGTTTGGTTTCGGAGACCCAGTACTTC
d_call: NA; clone_size: NA; j_call: TRBJ1-5; v_call: TRBV4-1; cdr3_aa: CASSQQGGGQPQHF; cdr3_nt: TGCGCCAGCAGCCAACAGGGAGGTGGGCAGCCCCAGCATTTT
d_call: NA; clone_size: few; j_call: TRBJ2-7; v_call: TRBV19; cdr3_aa: CASSLLIHEQYF; cdr3_nt: TGTGCCAGTAGTCTCCTCATCCACGAGCAGTACTTC
d_call: NA; clone_size: NA; j_call: TRBJ2-1; v_call: TRBV11-3; cdr3_aa: CASSQKQGGEQFF; cdr3_nt: TGTGCCAGCAGCCAAAAACAGGGTGGCGAGCAGTTCTTC
d_call: NA; clone_size: few; j_call: TRBJ2-1; v_call: TRBV6-6; cdr3_aa: CASSYADNEQFF; cdr3_nt: TGTGCCAGCAGTTACGCGGACAATGAGCAGTTCTTC
d_call: NA; clone_size: NA; j_call: TRBJ1-3; v_call: TRBV10-3; cdr3_aa: CAISDSGATGNTIYF; cdr3_nt: TGTGCCATCAGTGACTCCGGGGCGACTGGAAACACCATATATTTT
d_call: NA; clone_size: NA; j_call: TRBJ2-7; v_call: TRBV4-3; cdr3_aa: CASSQSGGPYEQYF; cdr3_nt: TGCGCCAGCAGCCAATCGGGTGGGCCCTACGAGCAGTACTTC
d_call: NA; clone_size: NA; j_call: TRBJ2-3; v_call: TRBV2; cdr3_aa: CASHGGLTSDTQYF; cdr3_nt: TGTGCCAGCCATGGGGGTCTCACATCAGATACGCAGTATTTT
d_call: TRBD2; clone_size: NA; j_call: TRBJ2-7; v_call: TRBV10-3; cdr3_aa: CATRGLAGDREQYF; cdr3_nt: TGTGCCACCAGGGGTCTAGCGGGAGACAGGGAGCAGTACTTC
d_call: NA; clone_size: NA; j_call: TRBJ2-3; v_call: TRBV7-7; cdr3_aa: CASSLGPSTDTQYF; cdr3_nt: TGTGCCAGCAGCTTAGGGCCTAGCACAGATACGCAGTATTTT
d_call: TRBD2; clone_size: NA; j_call: TRBJ2-3; v_call: TRBV2; cdr3_aa: CASSLGLGTDTQYF; cdr3_nt: TGTGCCAGCAGTCTGGGACTAGGGACAGATACGCAGTATTTT
d_call: TRBD2; clone_size: many; j_call: TRBJ2-5; v_call: TRBV9; cdr3_aa: CASSARAGGSETQYF; cdr3_nt: TGTGCCAGCAGCGCCCGAGCGGGAGGGTCAGAGACCCAGTACTTC
d_call: NA; clone_size: NA; j_call: TRBJ2-7; v_call: TRBV5-1; cdr3_aa: CASSSYDRGYEQYF; cdr3_nt: TGCGCCAGCAGCTCCTACGACAGAGGCTACGAGCAGTACTTC